Listed here are 5 T cell receptor beta chains from one sample, sequenced in a study of blood T cell repertoires in COVID-19. Sequencing was performed with immunoSEQ multiplex PCR; in TCRdb, only in-frame clones are kept and a portion is missing. Here the sample spans 300,000 to 350,000 clones, approximately 83% being singletons. What was sequenced was PBMCs or T cells enriched from blood (not recorded which). These receptors were taken from a man between 25 and 39 years old who had recovered from COVID-19.

This clone was found many times. V usage is TRBV19 and J usage is TRBJ2-2; 8 nucleotides match TRBD1. V lost 8 bases, J lost 2 bases, and 4 bases stayed unmatched. The CDR3 is 14 residues long. Germline loops: CDR1 LNHDA, CDR2 SQIVND (reference sequence). DNA of the CDR3: TGTGCCAGTCGGGACAGGACTAACACCGGGGAGCTGTTTTTT. Protein: CASRDRTNTGELFF.

This clone came up once. The chain is built from TRBV2 and TRBJ2-5; 11 nucleotides agree with TRBD2. Germline CDR1 SNHLY, CDR2 FYNNEI. Losses at the gene ends were 6 bases for V and 5 bases for J; bases not matched to a gene: 8. This CDR3 has 15 residues. The CDR3 bases are TGTGCCAGCAGGGTTAGCGGGGGGGCTTGGGAGACCCAGTACTTC. Amino acids: CASRVSGGAWETQYF.

This clone was observed a few times. The chain employs TRBV7-2 and TRBJ2-1; D is unresolved. This CDR3 is built from 13 residues. Trimming cost V 3 bases and J 6 bases, with 9 bases left between them. Germline V lookup: CDR1 SGHTA, CDR2 FQGNSA. The CDR3 DNA follows: TGTGCCAGCAGCTTGGGCCTCCCCAATGAGCAGTTCTTC. Translated: CASSLGLPNEQFF.

A few counts support this clone. The chain is built from TRBV7-9 and TRBJ2-1; 10 bases match TRBD2. Trimming at V came to 1 base and at J to 7 bases, leaving 4 bases not matched to a gene. Germline V gene lookup returns CDR1 SEHNR and CDR2 FQNEAQ (reference sequence). The CDR3 spans 15 residues. CDR3 sequence: CASSLERGGRNEQFF. Here the CDR3 DNA reads TGTGCCAGCAGCTTAGAGCGGGGGGGTAGGAATGAGCAGTTCTTC.

The chain carries TRBV5-1 and TRBJ2-2, with 10 bases aligning to TRBD1. The V gene end was trimmed by 5 bases and the J gene end by 0 bases; junction bases not matched to a gene: 7. The CDR3 is 17 amino acids. The germline V gene encodes CDR1 SGHRS and CDR2 YFSETQ. DNA of the CDR3: TGCGCCAGCAGGACCGGACAGGGGGATTCGAACACCGGGGAGCTGTTTTTT. It specifies CASRTGQGDSNTGELFF.